Reported below is one T cell receptor (beta chain). Its target is unknown. The data were produced by immunoSEQ multiplex PCR, yet TCRdb's version contains in-frame clones alone and is incomplete. The data show 200,000 or so clones, 75% to 90% seen once. The sample originates from a study of cytomegalovirus exposure and HLA in healthy donors. Study-wide results and caveats: Both high specificity and high sensitivity reportedly marked the classifier's diagnosis of cytomegalovirus status. The study put under 200 TCR beta chains on its list as cytomegalovirus-associated. Subsequent analysis of the 120 or so validation repertoires found a tendency for first-cohort TCR clusters to co-occur.

It was the approximately 130-subject validation cohort, separate from the approximately 700-subject first cohort, to which the donors belonged. V lost 5 bases and J lost 6, with 16 bases in between. From germline, CDR1 is LNHDA and CDR2 SQIVND (reference sequence). The CDR3 is 15 residues long. The chain is built from TRBV19 and TRBJ2-2, with a possible D match to TRBD2 (6 bases). The receptor comes from a man younger than 35 in good health and CMV-seropositive. The sequenced sample consisted of PBMCs. CDR3 protein: CASSAKLARAGELFF. CDR3 DNA sequence: TGTGCCAGTAGTGCGAAACTAGCAAGGGCCGGGGAGCTGTTTTTT.